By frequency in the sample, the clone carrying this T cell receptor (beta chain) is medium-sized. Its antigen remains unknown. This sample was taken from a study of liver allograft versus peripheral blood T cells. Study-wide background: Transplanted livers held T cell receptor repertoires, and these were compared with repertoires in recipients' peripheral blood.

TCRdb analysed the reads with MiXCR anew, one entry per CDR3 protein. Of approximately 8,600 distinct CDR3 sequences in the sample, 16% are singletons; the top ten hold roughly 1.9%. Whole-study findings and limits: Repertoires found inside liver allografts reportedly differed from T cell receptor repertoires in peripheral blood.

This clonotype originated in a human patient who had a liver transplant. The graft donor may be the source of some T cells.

CDR3 protein: CASSPDEAGGYTF. The CDR3 bases are TGTGCCAGCTCACCAGATGAGGCGGGGGGCTACACCTTC. V gene TRBV18 combines with J gene TRBJ1-2; no reliable D call. Trimming pared 2 bases from V and 8 bases from J, leaving 12 bases between. Germline CDR1 KGHSH, CDR2 LQKENI. CDR3 length equals 13 residues.